This TCR beta chain emerged from a study of blood T cell repertoires in COVID-19. The overall study: Spain, Italy and the United States supplied samples that represented acute and convalescent COVID-19.

Measured with immunoSEQ multiplex PCR; TCRdb has only the in-frame clones, and not every one. The sample records some 97,000 clones, about 89% being singletons. This sequence originates from a man over 45 with active COVID-19. Specimen: peripheral blood.

The CDR3 bases are TGTGCCAGCAGCTTATTACTAGCGGGGGCGGAGACCCAGTACTTC. It specifies CASSLLLAGAETQYF. The chain recombines TRBV11-2 with TRBJ2-5, with 11 bases that match TRBD2. Germline V lookup: CDR1 SGHAT, CDR2 FQNNGV. The ends lost 2 bases at V and 5 bases at J; junction bases unmatched: 4. This CDR3 has 15 residues.